This T cell receptor (beta chain) was identified in a study of T cells in tumors after PD-1 blockade. As to this clone: Its target is unknown.

Assay used: immunoSEQ multiplex PCR; TCRdb lists only in-frame clones, some missing. The repertoire holds about 47,000 clones, with roughly 79% as singletons. Findings of the study overall: Around two fifths of tumor TCR clonotypes were also found in blood.

This CDR3 region has 16 residues. CDR1 is SEHNR and CDR2 is FQNEAQ in the germline V gene (reference sequence). V lost 5 bases, J lost 8 bases, and 22 bases lay in between. The source was PBMCs, collected before anti-PD-1 treatment. The gene calls are TRBV7-9 and TRBJ1-5; TRBD1 might be the D (5 bases). This sequence originates from a human donor with basal cell carcinoma. This chain's CDR3 is CASSHMGGGGNEPQHF. The CDR3 nucleotides read TGTGCCAGCAGCCATATGGGCGGTGGGGGAAATGAGCCCCAGCATTTT.